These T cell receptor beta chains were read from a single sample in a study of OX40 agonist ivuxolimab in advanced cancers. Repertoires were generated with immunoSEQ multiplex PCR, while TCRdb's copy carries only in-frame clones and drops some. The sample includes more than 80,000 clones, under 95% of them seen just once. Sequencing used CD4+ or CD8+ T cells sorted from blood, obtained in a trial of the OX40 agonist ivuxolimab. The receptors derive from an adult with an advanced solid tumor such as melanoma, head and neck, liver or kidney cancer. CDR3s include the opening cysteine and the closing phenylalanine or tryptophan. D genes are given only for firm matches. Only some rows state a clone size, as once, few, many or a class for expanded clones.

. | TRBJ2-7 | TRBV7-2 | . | TGTGCCAGCAGCTTAGGGCTAGCGAAAACCTACGAGCAGTACTTC | CASSLGLAKTYEQYF
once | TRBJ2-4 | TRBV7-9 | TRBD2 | TGTGCCAGCAGCTCGAGCAGCGGGAGCAACATTCAGTACTTC | CASSSSSGSNIQYF
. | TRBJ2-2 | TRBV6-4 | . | TGTGCCAGCAGTGCGGGAGACACCGGGGAGCTGTTTTTT | CASSAGDTGELFF
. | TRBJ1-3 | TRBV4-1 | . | TGCGCCAGCAGCCCCACCCAGCAGGGGAGTGGAAACACCATATATTTT | CASSPTQQGSGNTIYF
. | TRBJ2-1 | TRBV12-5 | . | TGTGCTAGTGACGGAGGGCCCTCCTACAATGAGCAGTTCTTC | CASDGGPSYNEQFF
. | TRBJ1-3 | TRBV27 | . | TGTGCCAGCAGTTTATTAGGCCGCGGCAGCCGTCTGAACACCATATATTTT | CASSLLGRGSRLNTIYF
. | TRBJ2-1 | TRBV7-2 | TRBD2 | TGTGCCAGCAGCTTAGGTCTAGCGGGAGTGGTTGAGCAGTTCTTC | CASSLGLAGVVEQFF
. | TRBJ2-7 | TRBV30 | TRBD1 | TGTGCCTGGAGTAGCGGGACAGGGGTCCACGAGCAGTACTTC | CAWSSGTGVHEQYF
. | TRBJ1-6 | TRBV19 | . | TGTGCCAGTAGTAAGCTCCCGGGGGAGGGTTCACCCCTCCACTTT | CASSKLPGEGSPLHF
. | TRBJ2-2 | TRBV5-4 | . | TGTGCCAGCAGCACTCAACAGGGGGGGACTAGTAGGACCGGGGAGCTGTTTTTT | CASSTQQGGTSRTGELFF
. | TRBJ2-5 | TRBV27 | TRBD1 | TGTGCCAGCAGTCCCACAGGGGGCCAAGAGACCCAGTACTTC | CASSPTGGQETQYF
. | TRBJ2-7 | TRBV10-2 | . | TGCGCCAGCAGTGAAGGGGGGGCGCGGGGCGAGCAGTACTTC | CASSEGGARGEQYF
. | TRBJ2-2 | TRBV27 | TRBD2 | TGTGCCAGCAGTCATCCCCGGGTCTCTAGCGGGAGGGCCCCCGGGGAGCTGTTTTTT | CASSHPRVSSGRAPGELFF
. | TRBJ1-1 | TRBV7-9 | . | TGTGCCAGCAGCTCTTACAGTAACACTGAAGCTTTCTTT | CASSSYSNTEAFF
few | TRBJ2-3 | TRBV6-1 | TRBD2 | TGTGCCGGTTTAGCGGGCGGCACAGATACGCAGTATTTT | CAGLAGGTDTQYF
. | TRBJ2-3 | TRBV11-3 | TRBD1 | TGTGCCAGCAGCGTGGGACAGGGGAATCCAGATACGCAGTATTTT | CASSVGQGNPDTQYF
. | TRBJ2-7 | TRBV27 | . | TGTGCCAGCAGTTCCCGGGGGTACTACGAGCAGTACTTC | CASSSRGYYEQYF
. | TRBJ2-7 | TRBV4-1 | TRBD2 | TGCGCCAGCAGCCGACTAGCGGGAGGGCCAGACGAGCAGTACTTC | CASSRLAGGPDEQYF
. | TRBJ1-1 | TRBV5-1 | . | TGCGCCAGCAGCTTGGGGGCAGCCAACACTGAAGCTTTCTTT | CASSLGAANTEAFF
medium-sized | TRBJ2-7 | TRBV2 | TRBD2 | TGTGCCAGCAGTGAAGGGACTAGCGGTTTCACCTACGAGCAGTACTTC | CASSEGTSGFTYEQYF
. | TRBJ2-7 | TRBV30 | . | TGTGCCTGGAGTACCGGGACGGGATACGAGCAGTACTTC | CAWSTGTGYEQYF
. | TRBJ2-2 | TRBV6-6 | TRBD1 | TGTGCCAGCAAATACGGGACAGACAACACCGGGGAGCTGTTTTTT | CASKYGTDNTGELFF
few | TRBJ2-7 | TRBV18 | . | TGTGCCAGCTCACCAGCGGGGTTGGGGGTCGGGGAGCAGTACTTC | CASSPAGLGVGEQYF
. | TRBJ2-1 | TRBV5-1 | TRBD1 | TGCGCCAGCAGCTTCGGGGCGGACAGGCGGCCCTACAATGAGCAGTTCTTC | CASSFGADRRPYNEQFF
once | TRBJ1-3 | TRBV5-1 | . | TGCGCCAGCAGCCCTGGGACCGGAAACACCATATATTTT | CASSPGTGNTIYF
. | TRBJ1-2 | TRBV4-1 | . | TGCGCCAGCAGCCAAGAACGCTCGGGGGCAGGCTATGGCTACACCTTC | CASSQERSGAGYGYTF
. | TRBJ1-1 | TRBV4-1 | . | TGCGCCAGCAGCGCCTTAACAGGGCTGGACACTGAAGCTTTCTTT | CASSALTGLDTEAFF
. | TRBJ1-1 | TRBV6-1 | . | TGTGCCAGCAGTCGGGAGGGGGGCGACACTGAAGCTTTCTTT | CASSREGGDTEAFF
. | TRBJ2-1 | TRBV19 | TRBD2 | TGTGCCAGTAGTTCGGGGACTAGCGGGACCTACAATGAGCAGTTCTTC | CASSSGTSGTYNEQFF
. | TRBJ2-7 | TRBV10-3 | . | TGTGCCGGCGGTCCTCCTAACTACGAGCAGTACTTC | CAGGPPNYEQYF
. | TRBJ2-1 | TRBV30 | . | TGTGCCTGGAGTGCCCCGGGGAGCTCCTACAATGAGCAGTTCTTC | CAWSAPGSSYNEQFF
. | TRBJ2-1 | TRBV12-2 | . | TGTGCAAGTCGCTTAGCGCGGGCGTCTTCCTACAATGAGCAGTTCTTC | CASRLARASSYNEQFF
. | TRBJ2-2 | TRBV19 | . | TGTGCCAGTAGTTGGGGGATCGCCGGGGAGCTGTTTTTT | CASSWGIAGELFF
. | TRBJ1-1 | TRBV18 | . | TGTGCCAGCTCACCACTTGCCAACACTGAAGCTTTCTTT | CASSPLANTEAFF
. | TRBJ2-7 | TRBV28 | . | TGTGCCAGCACCCACAGGGTGGACTACGAGCAGTACTTC | CASTHRVDYEQYF
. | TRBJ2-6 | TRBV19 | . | TGTGCCAGTAGTATTTTGACCGTCTCTGGGGCCAACGTCCTGACTTTC | CASSILTVSGANVLTF
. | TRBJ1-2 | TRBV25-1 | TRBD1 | TGTGCCAGCAGTGAATGGGCAGGGGGCTATGGCTACACCTTC | CASSEWAGGYGYTF
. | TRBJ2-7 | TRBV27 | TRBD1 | TGTGCCAGCAGTTTAAGGGGACAGACCGAGCACGAGCAGTACTTC | CASSLRGQTEHEQYF
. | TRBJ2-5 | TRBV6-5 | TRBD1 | TGTGCCAGCAGGCGACAGGGGGCAGGAGAGACCCAGTACTTC | CASRRQGAGETQYF
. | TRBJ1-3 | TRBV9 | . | TGTGCCAGCAGCGGCCTAGGGGCGGCGAGCTCTGGAAACACCATATATTTT | CASSGLGAASSGNTIYF
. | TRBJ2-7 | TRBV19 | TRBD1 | TGTGCCAGTAGTACACATCCGGGACAGGCAACCTACGAGCAGTACTTC | CASSTHPGQATYEQYF
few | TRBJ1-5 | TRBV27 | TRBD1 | TGTGCCAGCAGCCTGACAGGGTACAATCAGCCCCAGCATTTT | CASSLTGYNQPQHF
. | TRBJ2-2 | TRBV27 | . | TGTGCCAGCAGCCACCGCGGGGAGCTGTTTTTT | CASSHRGELFF
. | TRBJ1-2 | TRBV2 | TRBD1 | TGTGCCAGCAGTGGACAGGGAGGAGGGGACTATGGCTACACCTTC | CASSGQGGGDYGYTF
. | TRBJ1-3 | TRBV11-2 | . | TGTGCCAGCAGCTTAGTAGGGCTAAGGGGCTCTGGAAACACCATATATTTT | CASSLVGLRGSGNTIYF
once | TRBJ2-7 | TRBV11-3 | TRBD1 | TGTGCCAGCAGCCCCGGGACAGGGGACACCTACGAGCAGTACTTC | CASSPGTGDTYEQYF
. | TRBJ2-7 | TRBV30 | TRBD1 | TGTGCCTGGAGTATTGGGACAGGCTACGAGCAGTACTTC | CAWSIGTGYEQYF
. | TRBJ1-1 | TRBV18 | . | TGTGCCAGCTCCCCAGGGAGCCTTTCTAACACTGAAGCTTTCTTT | CASSPGSLSNTEAFF
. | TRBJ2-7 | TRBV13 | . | TGTGCCAGCAGCTTAGGAGACATCCACGAGCAGTACTTC | CASSLGDIHEQYF
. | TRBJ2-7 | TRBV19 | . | TGTGCCAGTAGTTTGGGCAGCACCTACGAGCAGTACTTC | CASSLGSTYEQYF
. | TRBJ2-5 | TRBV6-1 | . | TGTGCCAGCAGTGGAGTTGTGCAGGGAGAGACCCAGTACTTC | CASSGVVQGETQYF
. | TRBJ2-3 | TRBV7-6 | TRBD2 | TGTGCCAGCAGCATGCTAGCGGGAGGCCCTCTCACAGATACGCAGTATTTT | CASSMLAGGPLTDTQYF
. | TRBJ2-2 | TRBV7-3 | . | TGTGCCAGCAGACTCCTGAACACCGGGGAGCTGTTTTTT | CASRLLNTGELFF
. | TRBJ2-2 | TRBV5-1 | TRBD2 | TGCGCCAGCAGCTTACTAGCGGGAGCACAAGCCGGGGAGCTGTTTTTT | CASSLLAGAQAGELFF
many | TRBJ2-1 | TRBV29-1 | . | TGCAGCGTTGAAGATCGACTGAATGAGCAGTTCTTC | CSVEDRLNEQFF
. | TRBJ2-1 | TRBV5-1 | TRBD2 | TGCGCCAGCAGCGGGGAGGGGAGCTCCTACAATGAGCAGTTCTTC | CASSGEGSSYNEQFF
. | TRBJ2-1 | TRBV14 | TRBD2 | TGTGCCAGCAGCCAGACCGGGACTAGCGGGAAGATATACAATGAGCAGTTCTTC | CASSQTGTSGKIYNEQFF
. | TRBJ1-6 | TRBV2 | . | TGTGCCAGCACCGGGGGGAGGCATAATTCACCCCTCCACTTT | CASTGGRHNSPLHF